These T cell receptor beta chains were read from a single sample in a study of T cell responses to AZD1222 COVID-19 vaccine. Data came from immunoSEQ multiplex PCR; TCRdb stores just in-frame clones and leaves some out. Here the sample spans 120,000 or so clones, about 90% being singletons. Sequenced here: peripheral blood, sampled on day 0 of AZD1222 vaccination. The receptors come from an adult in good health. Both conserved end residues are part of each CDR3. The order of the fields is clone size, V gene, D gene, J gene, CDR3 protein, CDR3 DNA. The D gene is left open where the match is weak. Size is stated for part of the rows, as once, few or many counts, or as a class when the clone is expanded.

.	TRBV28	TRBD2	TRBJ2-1	CASRSPTSGRSNEQFF	TGTGCCAGCAGGAGTCCGACTAGCGGGAGATCAAATGAGCAGTTCTTC
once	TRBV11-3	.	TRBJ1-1	CASSLVSNTEAFF	TGTGCCAGCAGCTTAGTCTCGAACACTGAAGCTTTCTTT
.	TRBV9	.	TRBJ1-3	CASSVQHSGNTIYF	TGTGCCAGCAGCGTACAGCACTCTGGAAACACCATATATTTT
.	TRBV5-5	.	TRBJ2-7	CASSSRTSPYEQYF	TGTGCCAGCAGCTCTAGGACGAGCCCCTACGAGCAGTACTTC
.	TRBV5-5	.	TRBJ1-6	CASSVQGGDSPLHF	TGTGCCAGCAGCGTTCAGGGAGGGGATTCACCCCTCCACTTT
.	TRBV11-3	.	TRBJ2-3	CASSSTTDTQYF	TGTGCCAGCAGCTCGACCACAGATACGCAGTATTTT
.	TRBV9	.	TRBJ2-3	CASSFGDFHTDTQYF	TGTGCCAGCAGCTTCGGGGACTTTCACACAGATACGCAGTATTTT
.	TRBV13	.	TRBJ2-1	CASSPIPGQGSYNEQFF	TGTGCCAGCAGCCCTATACCGGGACAAGGGTCCTACAATGAGCAGTTCTTC
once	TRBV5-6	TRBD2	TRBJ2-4	CASSLMSAGGRDIQYF	TGTGCCAGCAGCTTGATGTCGGCGGGAGGGAGGGACATTCAGTACTTC
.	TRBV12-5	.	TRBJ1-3	CASGIGGSGNTIYF	TGTGCTAGTGGGATCGGGGGCTCTGGAAACACCATATATTTT
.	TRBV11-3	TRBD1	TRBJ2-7	CASSYDRVSLEQYF	TGTGCCAGCAGCTACGACAGGGTAAGCCTCGAGCAGTACTTC
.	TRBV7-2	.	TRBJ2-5	CASSLALGSQETQYF	TGTGCCAGCAGCTTAGCGCTGGGCAGCCAAGAGACCCAGTACTTC
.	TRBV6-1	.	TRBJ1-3	CASSENRVAGNTIYF	TGTGCCAGCAGTGAGAACAGGGTAGCGGGAAACACCATATATTTT
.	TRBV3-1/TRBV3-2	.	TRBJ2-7	CASRLEGGAREQYF	TGTGCCAGCAGACTCGAGGGGGGGGCCAGAGAGCAGTACTTC
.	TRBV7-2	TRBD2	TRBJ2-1	CASSLATSGSNEQFF	TGTGCCAGCAGCTTAGCAACTAGCGGGAGTAATGAGCAGTTCTTC
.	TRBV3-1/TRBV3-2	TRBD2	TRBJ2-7	CASSQPSGCSYEQYF	TGTGCCAGCAGCCAACCTAGCGGTTGCTCCTACGAGCAGTACTTC
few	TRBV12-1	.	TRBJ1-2	CASMLPGPIAGGYTF	TGTGCCAGCATGCTTCCGGGTCCCATAGCAGGTGGCTACACCTTC
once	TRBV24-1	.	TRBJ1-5	CATSDLLLGHQPQHF	TGTGCCACCAGTGATTTGCTTTTGGGGCATCAGCCCCAGCATTTT
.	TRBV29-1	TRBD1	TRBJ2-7	CSGQGVSYEQYF	TGCAGCGGGCAGGGGGTCTCCTACGAGCAGTACTTC
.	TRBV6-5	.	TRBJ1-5	CASLPSTANQPQHF	TGTGCCAGCCTTCCGTCGACAGCAAATCAGCCCCAGCATTTT
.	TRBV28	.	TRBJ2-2	CASSLYRELFF	TGTGCCAGCAGTTTATACCGGGAGCTGTTTTTT
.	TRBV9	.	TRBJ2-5	CASSPNLETQYF	TGTGCCAGCAGCCCGAACCTAGAGACCCAGTACTTC
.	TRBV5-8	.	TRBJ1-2	CASSLFRPNYGYTF	TGTGCCAGCAGCTTGTTTCGGCCTAACTATGGCTACACCTTC
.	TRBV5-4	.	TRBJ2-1	CASSLVASSYNEQFF	TGTGCCAGCAGCTTGGTGGCTAGCTCCTACAATGAGCAGTTCTTC
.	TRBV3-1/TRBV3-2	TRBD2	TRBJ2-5	CASSPRGRQTQETQYF	TGTGCCAGCAGCCCGCGGGGGAGACAGACACAAGAGACCCAGTACTTC
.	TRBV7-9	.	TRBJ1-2	CASSFQGDYGYTF	TGTGCCAGCAGCTTCCAGGGCGACTATGGCTACACCTTC
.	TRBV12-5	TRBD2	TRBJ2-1	CASGSGTSGYNEQFF	TGTGCTAGTGGCTCCGGGACTAGTGGATACAATGAGCAGTTCTTC
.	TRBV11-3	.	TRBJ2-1	CASSGSGEQFF	TGTGCCAGCAGCGGGAGTGGTGAGCAGTTCTTC
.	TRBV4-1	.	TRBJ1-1	CASSQLQGGVVEAFF	TGCGCCAGCAGCCAACTACAGGGAGGGGTAGTTGAAGCTTTCTTT
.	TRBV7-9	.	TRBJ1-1	CASSRSQVWNTEAFF	TGTGCCAGCAGCCGGTCCCAGGTATGGAACACTGAAGCTTTCTTT
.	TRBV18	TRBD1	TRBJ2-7	CASSRGTGDYEQYF	TGTGCCAGCTCTCGCGGGACAGGGGACTACGAGCAGTACTTC
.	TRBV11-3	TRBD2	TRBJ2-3	CASSLEGTSGRQSTDTQYF	TGTGCCAGCAGCTTAGAGGGGACTAGCGGGCGCCAGAGCACAGATACGCAGTATTTT
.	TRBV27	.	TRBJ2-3	CASSSRAVGSTDTQYF	TGTGCCAGCAGTTCCAGAGCCGTGGGGAGCACAGATACGCAGTATTTT
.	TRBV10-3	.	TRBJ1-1	CAISDFLVAGDMNTEAFF	TGTGCCATCAGCGATTTCCTTGTAGCCGGGGACATGAACACTGAAGCTTTCTTT
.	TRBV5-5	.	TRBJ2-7	CASSYYRSSYEQYF	TGTGCCAGCAGCTATTACAGGAGCTCCTACGAGCAGTACTTC
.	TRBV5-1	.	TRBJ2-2	CASSLPAPGELFF	TGCGCCAGCAGCTTGCCGGCACCCGGGGAGCTGTTTTTT
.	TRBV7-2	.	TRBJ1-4	CASSVSQYEKLFF	TGTGCCAGCAGCGTCAGTCAGTATGAAAAACTGTTTTTT
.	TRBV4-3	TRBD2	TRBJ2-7	CASRKGGSGSYEQYF	TGCGCCAGCAGAAAAGGAGGTAGCGGGAGCTACGAGCAGTACTTC
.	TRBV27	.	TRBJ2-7	CASSLGYRQTYEQYF	TGTGCCAGCAGTTTAGGCTACAGGCAAACCTACGAGCAGTACTTC
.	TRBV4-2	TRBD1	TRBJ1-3	CASSQATGEASGNTIYF	TGTGCCAGCAGCCAAGCCACAGGGGAAGCCTCTGGAAACACCATATATTTT
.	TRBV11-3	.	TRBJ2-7	CASSLDSYEQYF	TGTGCCAGCAGCTTGGACAGCTACGAGCAGTACTTC
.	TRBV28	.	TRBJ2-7	CASTSRAGPPYEQYF	TGTGCCAGCACCTCTCGGGCAGGGCCTCCCTACGAGCAGTACTTC
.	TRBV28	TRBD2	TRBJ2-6	CASSSSRESGANVLTF	TGTGCCAGCAGTTCCTCGCGGGAGTCTGGGGCCAACGTCCTGACTTTC
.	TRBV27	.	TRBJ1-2	CASSSLAVGGYTF	TGTGCCAGCAGTTCTTTGGCGGTTGGGGGCTACACCTTC
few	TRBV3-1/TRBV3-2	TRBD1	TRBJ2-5	CASSRWDSMGTQYF	TGTGCCAGCAGCCGATGGGACAGTATGGGGACCCAGTACTTC
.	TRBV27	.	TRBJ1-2	CASSFSATPQANYGYTF	TGTGCCAGCAGTTTTTCCGCTACTCCACAGGCTAACTATGGCTACACCTTC
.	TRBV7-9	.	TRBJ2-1	CASSFGGEPYNEQFF	TGTGCCAGCAGCTTTGGCGGGGAACCCTACAATGAGCAGTTCTTC
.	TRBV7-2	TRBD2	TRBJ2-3	CASSHGTRIADTQYF	TGTGCCAGCAGCCACGGGACTAGAATAGCGGATACGCAGTATTTT
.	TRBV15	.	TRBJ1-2	CATSRDRYGYTF	TGTGCCACCAGCAGAGATAGGTATGGCTACACCTTC
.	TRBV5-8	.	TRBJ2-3	CASSIHLSDGSTDTQYF	TGTGCCAGCAGCATCCACCTATCGGATGGATCCACAGATACGCAGTATTTT
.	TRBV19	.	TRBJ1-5	CASTDKGYGNQPQHF	TGTGCCAGTACCGATAAAGGGTATGGTAATCAGCCCCAGCATTTT
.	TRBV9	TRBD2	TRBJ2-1	CASSVELAGGNEQFF	TGTGCCAGCAGCGTAGAACTAGCGGGAGGTAATGAGCAGTTCTTC
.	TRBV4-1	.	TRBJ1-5	CASSQEPLRSGQPQHF	TGCGCCAGCAGCCAAGAGCCCCTTAGGAGTGGACAGCCCCAGCATTTT
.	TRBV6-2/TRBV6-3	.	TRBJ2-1	CASSYPGTLGGNEQFF	TGTGCCAGCAGTTACCCTGGGACCCTGGGGGGCAATGAGCAGTTCTTC